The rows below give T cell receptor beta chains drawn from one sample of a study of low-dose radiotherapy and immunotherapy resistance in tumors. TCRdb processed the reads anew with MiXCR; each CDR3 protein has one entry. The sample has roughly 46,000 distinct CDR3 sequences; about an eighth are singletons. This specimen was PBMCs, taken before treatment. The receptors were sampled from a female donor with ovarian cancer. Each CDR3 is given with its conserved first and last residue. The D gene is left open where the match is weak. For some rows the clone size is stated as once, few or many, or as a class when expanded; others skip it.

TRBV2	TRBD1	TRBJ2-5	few	CASSRDRQQETQYF	TGTGCCAGCAGTCGGGACAGGCAGCAAGAGACCCAGTACTTC
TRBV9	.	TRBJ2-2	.	CASSVPATANTGELFF	TGTGCCAGCAGCGTCCCAGCGACCGCAAACACCGGGGAGCTGTTTTTT
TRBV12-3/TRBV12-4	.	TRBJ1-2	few	CASNPGGTYGYTF	TGTGCCAGCAACCCGGGGGGCACCTATGGCTACACCTTC
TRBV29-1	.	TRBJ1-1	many	CSVEEAFF	TGCAGCGTTGAAGAAGCTTTCTTT
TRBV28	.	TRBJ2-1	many	CASSLLAGVNEQFF	TGTGCCAGCAGTTTATTAGCAGGGGTCAATGAGCAGTTCTTC
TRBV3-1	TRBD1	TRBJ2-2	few	CASSQGQGNTGELFF	TGTGCCAGCAGCCAAGGACAGGGGAACACCGGGGAGCTGTTTTTT
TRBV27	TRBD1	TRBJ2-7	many	CASGSLTGRTYEQYF	TGTGCCAGTGGAAGCTTGACAGGGAGAACCTACGAGCAGTACTTC
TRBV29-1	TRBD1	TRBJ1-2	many	CSVVGGQGAWGYTF	TGCAGCGTCGTTGGCGGACAGGGGGCGTGGGGCTACACCTTC
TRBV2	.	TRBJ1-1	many	CASSEEGATEAFF	TGTGCCAGCAGCGAAGAGGGTGCCACTGAAGCTTTCTTT
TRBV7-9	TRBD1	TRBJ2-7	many	CASSPTGGETYEQYF	TGTGCCAGCAGTCCGACAGGGGGGGAAACCTACGAGCAGTACTTC
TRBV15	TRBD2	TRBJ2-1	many	CATSRTLAGGPYNEQFF	TGTGCCACCAGCAGAACCTTAGCGGGGGGGCCTTACAATGAGCAGTTCTTC
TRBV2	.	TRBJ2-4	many	CASSDRGGKNIQYF	TGTGCCAGCAGTGATAGGGGGGGCAAAAACATTCAGTACTTC
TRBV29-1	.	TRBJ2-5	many	CSRESDRAFPETQYF	TGCAGCCGTGAGTCTGACAGAGCCTTTCCAGAGACCCAGTACTTC
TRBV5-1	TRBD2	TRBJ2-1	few	CASTPSGDSYNEQFF	TGCGCCAGTACCCCTAGCGGGGATTCCTACAATGAGCAGTTCTTC
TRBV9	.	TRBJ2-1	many	CASSPRLGSSYNEQFF	TGTGCCAGCAGCCCCCGGCTGGGGAGCTCCTACAATGAGCAGTTCTTC
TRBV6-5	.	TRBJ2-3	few	CASRRAGTDTQYF	TGTGCCAGCAGGAGAGCAGGAACAGATACGCAGTATTTT
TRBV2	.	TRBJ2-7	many	CASSRMAGSSYEQYF	TGTGCCAGCTCTAGAATGGCGGGGAGCTCCTACGAGCAGTACTTC
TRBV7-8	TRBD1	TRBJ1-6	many	CASSSGQFNSPLHF	TGTGCCAGCAGCTCGGGACAGTTTAATTCACCCCTCCACTTT
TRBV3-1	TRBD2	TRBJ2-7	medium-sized	CASSQVGGSDDRQYF	TGTGCCAGCAGCCAAGTGGGAGGGAGCGACGACCGGCAGTACTTC
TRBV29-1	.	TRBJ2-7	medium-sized	CSVARGSEQYF	TGCAGCGTTGCTAGGGGGAGTGAGCAGTACTTC
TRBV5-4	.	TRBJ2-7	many	CASRRIGPAEFEQYF	TGTGCCAGCAGACGGATCGGACCAGCCGAGTTCGAGCAGTACTTC
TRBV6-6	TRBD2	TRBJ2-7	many	CASSYSSGLAGTYEQYF	TGTGCCAGCAGTTACTCGTCGGGACTAGCGGGTACCTACGAGCAGTACTTC
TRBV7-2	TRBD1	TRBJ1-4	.	CASSSDRGWEKLFF	TGTGCCAGCAGCTCCGACAGGGGGTGGGAAAAACTGTTTTTT
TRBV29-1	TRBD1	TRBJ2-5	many	CSGGQGGETQYF	TGCAGCGGAGGACAGGGGGGCGAGACCCAGTACTTC
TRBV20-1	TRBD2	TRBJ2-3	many	CSGSGGASDTQYF	TGCAGTGGTAGCGGGGGGGCCTCAGATACGCAGTATTTT
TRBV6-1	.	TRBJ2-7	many	CASSEAGGTYEQYF	TGTGCCAGCAGTGAAGCGGGGGGTACCTACGAGCAGTACTTC
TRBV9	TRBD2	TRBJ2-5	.	CASSPSGDTQETQYF	TGTGCCAGCAGCCCTAGCGGGGATACCCAAGAGACCCAGTACTTC